This record looks at one T cell receptor beta chain sequence and its context. This specimen comes from a study of shared clonotypes between healthy human individuals. Germline V gives CDR1 SGDLS, CDR2 YYNGEE. CDR3 length: 13 amino acids. Trimming removed 3 bases at V and 9 bases at J, with 13 bases between. Sorted-subset replicate PCR reactions were performed with about 190 ng DNA, corresponding to roughly 30,000 T cell genomes. This table comes from immunoSEQ multiplex PCR, and its TCRdb copy is limited to in-frame clones, with some not included. The table has about 2.5 million clones, roughly 90% seen once.

The TCR originated in a man aged 18 to 35 in good health. Some clones in this sample may be carry-over from other donors' samples. The rearrangement uses TRBV9 and TRBJ2-1; D may be TRBD2 (6 bases). The sequencing sample was made of naive CD4+ T cells from PBMCs. Subset here: CD45RA+ positively selected. CDR3 sequence reads: CASSASGDFEQFF. CDR3 nucleotide sequence: TGTGCCAGCAGCGCCTCGGGAGATTTTGAGCAGTTCTTC.